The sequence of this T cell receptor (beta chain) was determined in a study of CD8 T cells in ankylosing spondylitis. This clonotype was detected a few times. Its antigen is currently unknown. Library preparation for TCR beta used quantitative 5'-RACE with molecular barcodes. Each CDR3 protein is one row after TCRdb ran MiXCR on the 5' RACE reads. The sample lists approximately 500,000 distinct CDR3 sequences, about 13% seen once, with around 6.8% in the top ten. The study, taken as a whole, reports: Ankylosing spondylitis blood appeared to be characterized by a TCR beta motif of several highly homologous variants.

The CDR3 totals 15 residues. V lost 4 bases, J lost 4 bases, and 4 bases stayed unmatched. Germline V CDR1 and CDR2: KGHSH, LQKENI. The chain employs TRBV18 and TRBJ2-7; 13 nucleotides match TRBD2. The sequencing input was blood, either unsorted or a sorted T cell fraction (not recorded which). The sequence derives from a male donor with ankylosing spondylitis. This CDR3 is CASSRGLAGAYEQYV. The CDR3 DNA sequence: TGTGCCAGCTCACGCGGACTAGCGGGAGCGTACGAGCAGTACGTC.